Presented here are 21 T cell receptor beta chains from one specimen sequenced in a study of blood T cell repertoires in COVID-19. Using immunoSEQ multiplex PCR, the repertoire was profiled, and TCRdb retains in-frame clones only, with some absent. The sample comprises fewer than 85,000 clones, around four fifths of which are singletons, and 15% to 20% rests with the top ten. The sequencing sample was made of peripheral blood. The source of these receptors is a woman aged 60-75 years with acute or convalescent COVID-19.

This clone has only a few counts. This sequence joins TRBV7-2 and TRBJ2-3; 7 positions agree with TRBD2. Germline CDR1 is SGHTA and CDR2 is FQGNSA. The CDR3 is 12 residues long. V shed 4 bases, J shed 9 bases, and the junction held 4 bases outside the gene matches. The CDR3 loop reads CASSYREATQYF. CDR3 coding DNA: TGTGCCAGCAGCTACCGGGAGGCGACGCAGTATTTT. Variable domain in full (rest from reference TRBV7-2 and TRBJ2-3): GAGVSQSPSNKVTEKGKDVELRCDPISGHTALYWYRQSLGQGLEFLIYFQGNSAPDKSGLPSDRFSAERTGGSVSTLTIQRTQQEDSAVYLCASSYREATQYFGPGTRLTVL.

This clone was picked up one time. V and J are TRBV7-8 and TRBJ2-5, with D possibly being TRBD2 (7 bases). CDR3 length: 17 residues. Trimming cost V 4 bases and J 4 bases, with 22 bases left between them. Germline V CDR1 and CDR2: SGHVS, FQNEAQ. DNA of the CDR3: TGTGCCAGCAGCTCTCCTTCTACCCAGGGGAGGGGAGAGACCCAGTACTTC. It translates to CASSSPSTQGRGETQYF.

This rearrangement joins TRBV5-1 to TRBJ2-5; D might be TRBD2 (6 bases). V was clipped by 0 bases and J by 4 bases, with 13 bases between them. Per germline, CDR1 SGHRS and CDR2 YFSETQ. The CDR3 has 15 residues. CDR3: CASSLGVFGGETQYF. Written as DNA, the CDR3 is TGCGCCAGCAGCTTGGGTGTTTTCGGGGGAGAGACCCAGTACTTC.

The chain has TRBV4-2 and TRBJ1-5; D is unresolved. V gave up 1 base and J gave up 3 bases, with 13 bases separating them. Germline CDR1 LGHNA, CDR2 YNFKEQ. The CDR3 extends over 16 amino acids. The CDR3 nucleotides read TGTGCCAGCAGCCAAGTCTCTGCGGGGTCCAATCAGCCCCAGCATTTT. It translates to CASSQVSAGSNQPQHF.

The rearrangement joins TRBV29-1 to TRBJ1-5; TRBD1 agrees at 9 bases. The V and J ends lost 5 bases and 4 bases, in that order; junction bases with no gene match: 6. The V gene's germline CDR1 is SQVTM and CDR2 ANQGSEA. This CDR3 comprises 14 residues. The CDR3 coding sequence is TGCAGCGTTCGGCCCGGGACAGGGAATCAGCCCCAGCATTTT. Translation gives CSVRPGTGNQPQHF.

V is TRBV9 and J is TRBJ2-3; 15 bases line up with TRBD2. The CDR3 length is 16 residues. Germline V gene lookup returns CDR1 SGDLS and CDR2 YYNGEE. V dropped 5 bases and J dropped 2; count of bases not matched to a gene: 3. In nucleotides, the CDR3 is TGTGCCAGCAGTTGGACTAGCGGGAGGGACACAGATACGCAGTATTTT. This gives the protein CASSWTSGRDTDTQYF.

This clone was seen once. This chain connects TRBV27 to TRBJ2-7; TRBD2 matches 9 bases. With V trimmed by 6 bases and J by 0 bases, 3 bases remained unmatched. The germline gives CDR1 MNHEY, CDR2 SMNVEV (reference sequence). The CDR3 loop spans 14 amino acids. The CDR3 DNA reads TGTGCCAGCAGACCTAGCGGGATCTCCTACGAGCAGTACTTC. This translates into CASRPSGISYEQYF.

The chain links TRBV11-2 to TRBJ2-7; D is uncertain. Germline V gene data show CDR1 as SGHAT and CDR2 as FQNNGV. CDR3 length: 14 amino acids. The V and J ends lost 3 bases and 5 bases respectively, with 14 bases between them. Here the CDR3 DNA reads TGTGCCAGCAGCTTCCCAGCAGGCGCGAACGAGCAGTACTTC. Its translation is CASSFPAGANEQYF.

The chain has TRBV28 and TRBJ2-3, with 7 nucleotides matching TRBD1. This CDR3 region has 16 residues. Germline V gives CDR1 MDHEN, CDR2 SYDVKM. V dropped 5 bases and J dropped 7; count of bases not matched to a gene: 15. In nucleotides, the CDR3 is TGTGCCAGCAGTCCATTACAGGGGTCGGGCAGCTATACGCAGTATTTT. Encoded protein: CASSPLQGSGSYTQYF.

The chain couples TRBV27 to TRBJ2-7; a possible D gene is TRBD1 (6 bases). Trimming took off 4 bases at V and 0 bases at J, with 13 bases between the two ends. Germline V gene data show CDR1 as MNHEY and CDR2 as SMNVEV (reference sequence). The CDR3 totals 15 residues. CDR3 DNA sequence: TGTGCCAGCAGTTCTCTAGACAGGCCCTCCTACGAGCAGTACTTC. It specifies CASSSLDRPSYEQYF.

This chain connects TRBV12-3 or TRBV12-4 to TRBJ1-2; D is undetermined. Trimming left V 3 bases short and J 8 bases short, with 13 bases between. CDR3 length: 13 residues. The CDR3 DNA reads as TGTGCCAGCAGTTTGGTTGAACGGGGAGGCTACACCTTC. This encodes CASSLVERGGYTF.

This chain joins TRBV30 and TRBJ2-3, with 9 bases identical to TRBD2. CDR3 length equals 15 residues. V gave up 0 bases and J gave up 6 bases; unmatched junction bases: 7. Germline lookup yields CDR1 GTSNPN and CDR2 SVGIG (reference sequence). The CDR3 sequence: CAWSVPAGGRDTQYF. The CDR3 DNA reads TGTGCCTGGAGTGTCCCAGCGGGAGGTCGGGATACGCAGTATTTT.

The gene calls are TRBV19 and TRBJ2-5; TRBD2 agrees at 10 bases. The CDR3 is 15 amino acids. Losses at the gene ends were 3 bases for V and 5 bases for J; bases not matched to a gene: 6. Germline lookup yields CDR1 LNHDA and CDR2 SQIVND (reference sequence). This CDR3 reads CASSMRAGGPETQYF. The CDR3 bases are TGTGCCAGTAGTATGCGAGCGGGGGGGCCGGAGACCCAGTACTTC.

This sequence joins TRBV6-2 or TRBV6-3 and TRBJ1-1, with D tentatively TRBD1 (5 bases). The CDR3 sequence is 13 residues long. The germline V and J ends were trimmed by 4 bases and 6 bases, with 12 bases remaining between them. CDR1 is MNHEY, CDR2 SVGEGT, per germline. The CDR3 reads CASSFDWGAEAFF. In nucleotides, the CDR3 is TGTGCCAGCAGTTTTGACTGGGGCGCTGAAGCTTTCTTT.

The genes are TRBV19 and TRBJ1-2; TRBD1 aligns across 8 bases. Trimming removed 5 bases from V and 8 bases from J; junction bases left unmatched: 13. Germline lookup yields CDR1 LNHDA and CDR2 SQIVND (reference sequence). The CDR3 is made up of 15 amino acids. CDR3 in DNA: TGTGCCAGTAGTTCCCCCCCGACAGGGGCGGACGGCTACACCTTC. Translating gives CASSSPPTGADGYTF.

V is TRBV30 and J is TRBJ1-5; 7 nucleotides line up with TRBD1. The V and J ends lost 3 bases and 3 bases, in that order; junction bases with no gene match: 2. The germline gives CDR1 GTSNPN, CDR2 SVGIG (reference sequence). The CDR3 extends over 13 amino acids. This CDR3 is CAWRQGTNQPQHF. The DNA for the CDR3 is TGTGCCTGGAGACAGGGGACCAATCAGCCCCAGCATTTT.

The chain recombines TRBV7-6 with TRBJ1-1; D uncertain. Between the trimmed V and J ends, which lost 1 base and 4 bases, there was a span of 10 bases. The CDR3 runs 14 residues. Germline loops: CDR1 SGHVS, CDR2 FNYEAQ. The CDR3 DNA follows: TGTGCCAGCAGCTTAGGGATCGGGGTCACTGAAGCTTTCTTT. This translates into CASSLGIGVTEAFF.

CDR3 in DNA: TGCGCCAGCAGCGCCGGAGTCGGGGGGTTCAACGAGCAGTACTTC. Its translation: CASSAGVGGFNEQYF. The genes are TRBV5-1 and TRBJ2-7; TRBD2 aligns across 7 bases. Germline loops: CDR1 SGHRS, CDR2 YFSETQ. CDR3 size: 15 residues. The J segment lost 5 bases and the V segment lost 4 bases, leaving 12 bases of the junction unmatched.

CDR3 sequence reads: CAMSQEANTEAFF. The CDR3 nucleotides read TGTGCCATGTCCCAAGAGGCGAACACTGAAGCTTTCTTT. The V gene is TRBV7-9, the J gene TRBJ1-1, with unresolved D. CDR1 SEHNR and CDR2 FQNEAQ come from the germline V gene (reference sequence). Trimming left V 10 bases short and J 1 base short, with 13 bases between. The CDR3 has 13 residues.

The count of this clone is one. The CDR3 spells CAWRLGQGGGYTF. The CDR3 region has the DNA TGTGCCTGGAGGCTAGGACAGGGTGGTGGCTACACCTTC. This sequence joins TRBV30 and TRBJ1-2, with 8 bases fitting TRBD1. With V trimmed by 3 bases and J by 7 bases, 7 bases remained unmatched. The germline CDR1 and CDR2 sequences are GTSNPN and SVGIG (reference sequence). This CDR3 comprises 13 residues.

This rearrangement joins TRBV5-6 to TRBJ2-7; D gene unclear. The length of the CDR3 is 13 residues. The V gene's germline CDR1 is SGHDT and CDR2 YYEEEE. Trimming left V 2 bases short and J 6 bases short, with 12 bases between. Here the CDR3 reads CASSFSAVVEQYF. Written as DNA, the CDR3 is TGTGCCAGCAGCTTTTCGGCGGTAGTCGAGCAGTACTTC.